The 28 T cell receptor beta chains below all came from one sample that was sequenced in a study of T cells in Graves' hyperthyroidism and ophthalmopathy. RNA transcripts served as the template for amplifying TCR beta CDR3 regions. The HTBI set primed first-round TCR CDR3 RT-PCR. In TCRdb, the multiplex PCR reads were re-called with MiXCR into one record per CDR3 protein. Altogether about half a million distinct CDR3 sequences are present, 20% to 25% being singletons, with the ten largest covering about 53%. What was sequenced was blood. These receptors came from an older woman with Graves' ophthalmopathy.

The rearrangement uses TRBV4-1 and TRBJ2-7; TRBD1 agrees at 9 bases. Germline V gene sequence: CDR1 MGHRA, CDR2 YSYEKL. CDR3 size: 19 residues. V was pared by 6 bases and J by 2 bases, with 20 bases of the junction left unmatched. The CDR3 spells CASSPFGLHGTGNTYEQYF. The CDR3 region has the DNA TGCGCCAGCAGTCCGTTTGGCCTACACGGGACAGGGAATACCTACGAGCAGTACTTC.

This clonotype was seen ten or more times. This chain links TRBV20-1 with TRBJ2-5, with no clear D. The CDR3 contains 12 residues. Between the trimmed V and J ends, which lost 6 bases and 2 bases, there was a span of 10 bases. The germline CDR1 and CDR2 sequences are DFQATT and SNEGSKA (reference sequence). The DNA of the CDR3 is TGCAGTGCCAAGAGAGGACAAGAGACCCAGTACTTC. Protein product: CSAKRGQETQYF.

The rearrangement joins TRBV20-1 to TRBJ2-7, with D possibly matching TRBD1 (6 bases). The germline V gene has CDR1 DFQATT and CDR2 SNEGSKA (reference sequence). V was clipped by 2 bases and J by 7 bases, with 15 bases between them. CDR3 length: 13 residues. This CDR3 is CSARRQASWEQYF. For the CDR3, the DNA is TGCAGTGCTAGAAGACAGGCCTCCTGGGAGCAGTACTTC.

The rearrangement uses TRBV25-1 and TRBJ2-7, with a tentative D call TRBD1 (5 bases). Germline values: CDR1 MGHDK, CDR2 SYGVNS. V shed 3 bases and J shed 2 bases, with 11 bases lying between them. CDR3 size: 14 residues. The CDR3: CASSDLQAAYEQYF. Here the CDR3 DNA reads TGTGCCAGCAGTGACCTACAGGCTGCCTACGAGCAGTACTTC.

DNA of the CDR3: TGTGCCAGTAGTTCCCAGGTGTTCCAAGAGACCCAGTACTTC. Protein sequence: CASSSQVFQETQYF. The chain joins TRBV19 to TRBJ2-5; D gene ambiguous. The germline V and J ends were trimmed by 5 bases and 1 base, with 11 bases remaining between them. The CDR3 covers 14 residues. Germline V gene lookup returns CDR1 LNHDA and CDR2 SQIVND (reference sequence).

The V gene is TRBV7-9, the J gene TRBJ1-1; 7 bases align to TRBD1. Germline V gene lookup returns CDR1 SEHNR and CDR2 FQNEAQ (reference sequence). The trim removed 2 bases at V and 2 bases at J, leaving 5 bases unmatched. The CDR3 contains 15 residues. In nucleotides, the CDR3 is TGTGCCAGCAGCTTAACAGACAGGGCCAACACTGAAGCTTTCTTT. Its translation is CASSLTDRANTEAFF. Full variable domain (outside the CDR3, taken from reference TRBV7-9 and TRBJ1-1): DTGVSQNPRHKITKRGQNVTFRCDPISEHNRLYWYRQTLGQGPEFLTYFQNEAQLEKSRLLSDRFSAERPKGSFSTLEIQRTEQGDSAMYLCASSLTDRANTEAFFGQGTRLTVV.

This clonotype was detected once. V usage is TRBV30 and J usage is TRBJ2-7; TRBD2 matches at 7 bases. CDR3 size: 18 residues. Germline-derived CDR1 and CDR2 are GTSNPN and SVGIG (reference sequence). J gave up 0 bases and V 4 bases, and 18 bases lay outside the gene matches. The CDR3: CAWNRASGTSKSSYEQYF. In nucleotides, the CDR3 is TGTGCCTGGAACCGGGCTAGCGGTACCTCCAAAAGCTCCTACGAGCAGTACTTC. The whole variable domain, filled in from reference TRBV30 and TRBJ2-7, reads SQTIHQWPATLVQPVGSPLSLECTVEGTSNPNLYWYRQAAGRGLQLLFYSVGIGQISSEVPQNLSASRPQDRQFILSSKKLLLSDSGFYLCAWNRASGTSKSSYEQYFGPGTRLTVT.

This clonotype has a handful of counts. The rearrangement joins TRBV6-1 to TRBJ2-7; 7 nucleotides align to TRBD2. V trimming: 6 bases; J trimming: 4 bases; junction bases outside the gene matches: 9. This CDR3 has 14 residues. In germline, CDR1 is MNHNS, CDR2 SASEGT. CDR3: CASSPRGETYEQYF. The CDR3 nucleotides read TGTGCCAGCAGCCCCCGGGGGGAAACTTACGAGCAGTACTTC.

This clonotype has only a few counts. The CDR3 nucleotides are TGTGCCAGTAAGGACACTTCGGTGGGTGAGCAGTTCTTC. This translates into CASKDTSVGEQFF. The rearrangement links TRBV6-2 or TRBV6-3 to TRBJ2-1; D is perhaps TRBD1 (5 bases). Germline CDR1 reads MNHEY; CDR2 reads SVGEGT. There are 13 residues in the CDR3. Deletions cut 9 bases from V and 9 bases from J, with 18 bases between.

For this clonotype: A much more abundant neighbour one base away suggests this may be a read error. This chain joins TRBV7-9 and TRBJ2-1, with TRBD2 matching 14 bases. The CDR3 spans 16 residues. V dropped 1 base and J dropped 6; count of bases not matched to a gene: 2. Germline V gives CDR1 SEHNR, CDR2 FQNEAQ (reference sequence). The CDR3 is CASSLGLAGGVNEQFF. The CDR3 nucleotides are TGTGCCAGCAGCTTAGGACTAGCGGGAGGGGTCAATGAGCAGTTCTTC.

V gene TRBV5-4 combines with J gene TRBJ2-5; 15 positions match TRBD2. Germline values: CDR1 SGHNT, CDR2 YYREEE (reference sequence). The CDR3 covers 19 residues. V was clipped by 4 bases and J by 5 bases; unmatched bases: 15. CDR3 protein: CASSTASRTSGRGRETQYF. Here the CDR3 DNA reads TGTGCCAGCAGCACGGCATCGAGGACTAGCGGGAGGGGTAGGGAGACCCAGTACTTC.

There are many counts of this clonotype. This rearrangement joins TRBV7-3 to TRBJ2-1, with a possible D match to TRBD2 (5 bases). Germline V gene lookup returns CDR1 SGHTA and CDR2 FQGTGA. The length of the CDR3 is 15 residues. Between the trimmed V and J ends, which lost 1 base and 8 bases, there was a span of 15 bases. The CDR3, as DNA: TGTGCCAGCAGCTTAAAGTTAAGCGGTGCAGATGAGCAGTTCTTC. As protein: CASSLKLSGADEQFF.

The gene calls are TRBV27 and TRBJ2-7; D is ambiguous. The CDR3 is 13 amino acids. V shed 5 bases and J shed 6 bases, with 14 bases lying between them. Germline CDR1 and CDR2: MNHEY and SMNVEV (reference sequence). The CDR3 loop is CASSRRALGEQYF. The CDR3 DNA reads TGTGCCAGCAGTCGTAGGGCCCTAGGCGAGCAGTACTTC.

This clonotype was counted only a few times. The rearrangement joins TRBV5-1 to TRBJ1-6, with D possibly TRBD1 on 5 matching bases. CDR3 length equals 15 residues. Germline loops: CDR1 SGHRS, CDR2 YFSETQ. Trimming removed 1 base from V and 9 bases from J, with 14 bases in between. The CDR3 here is CASSLTGDSRSPLHF. CDR3 in DNA: TGCGCCAGCAGCTTGACGGGGGACTCGCGTTCACCCCTCCACTTT.

This clonotype showed up many times. The CDR3 DNA is TGTGCCAGCAGTCAAACCCCCGGGATGCGGGAGACCCAGTACTTC. This gives the protein CASSQTPGMRETQYF. The gene calls are TRBV28 and TRBJ2-5; D is possibly TRBD2 (5 bases). The CDR3 runs 15 residues. Germline CDR1 and CDR2: MDHEN and SYDVKM. V shed 5 bases and J shed 5 bases, with 18 bases lying between them.

The chain recombines TRBV12-3 or TRBV12-4 with TRBJ1-5; D perhaps matches TRBD1 (5 bases). Trimming left V 3 bases short and J 6 bases short, with 18 bases between. The CDR3 has 16 residues. In nucleotides, the CDR3 is TGTGCCAGCAGTTTGGGAGGGGCCACGTTCGTTCAGCCCCAGCATTTT. It yields the protein CASSLGGATFVQPQHF.

This clonotype was recorded many times. This chain links TRBV28 with TRBJ1-1, with D perhaps matching TRBD1 (5 bases). Trimming stripped 4 bases from V and 1 base from J, with 16 bases between. Germline CDR1 reads MDHEN; CDR2 reads SYDVKM. The CDR3 is 16 residues long. The CDR3 spells CASSSPGQGSNTEAFF. The CDR3 DNA follows: TGTGCCAGCAGTTCTCCGGGTCAGGGCTCGAACACTGAAGCTTTCTTT.

To note about this clonotype: Being one base from a much bigger clone, this may be a read error. This chain connects TRBV6-5 to TRBJ1-1, with unresolved D. V was clipped by 0 bases and J by 1 base, with 9 bases between them. Germline V lookup: CDR1 MNHEY, CDR2 SVGAGI. The CDR3 consists of 15 residues. In DNA, the CDR3 is TGTGCCAGCAGTTACTCGTGGGCAGGGAACACTGAAGCTTTCTTT. It specifies CASSYSWAGNTEAFF.

The chain couples TRBV6-1 to TRBJ2-3; possibly TRBD1 for D (5 bases). Germline V CDR1 and CDR2: MNHNS, SASEGT. V lost 4 bases and J lost 4, with 15 bases in between. There are 15 residues in the CDR3. The CDR3 bases are TGTGCCAGCAGTGCGGCCTCTGCAGGGTCAGATACGCAGTATTTT. It is translated as CASSAASAGSDTQYF.

In this sample, this clonotype turned up many times. The chain recombines TRBV7-2 with TRBJ2-1, with 7 bases aligning to TRBD2. This CDR3 comprises 14 residues. Germline CDR1 reads SGHTA; CDR2 reads FQGNSA. J gave up 2 bases and V 7 bases, and 5 bases lay outside the gene matches. The CDR3, as DNA: TGTGCCAGCAACCCAAGCGGGGCCTACAATGAGCAGTTCTTC. As protein: CASNPSGAYNEQFF.

The chain is built from TRBV3-1 and TRBJ1-3; D possibly corresponds to TRBD1 (6 bases). V was pared by 4 bases and J by 4 bases, with 11 bases between. The V gene's germline CDR1 is LGHDT and CDR2 YNNKEL (reference sequence). The CDR3 has 14 residues. This CDR3 reads CASSLQDRGNTIYF. The CDR3 DNA is TGTGCCAGCAGCCTGCAAGACAGGGGAAACACCATATATTTT.

This clonotype was seen a handful of times. The rearrangement links TRBV28 to TRBJ1-5, with 8 bases lining up with TRBD1. CDR1 and CDR2 (germline): MDHEN, SYDVKM. The CDR3 has 15 residues. Trimming removed 7 bases from V and 2 bases from J; junction bases left unmatched: 7. In DNA form, the CDR3 reads TGTGCCAGCACCCCGGGACAGGTCCGCAATCAGCCCCAGCATTTT. It codes for CASTPGQVRNQPQHF.

This clonotype was recorded a few times. This chain connects TRBV28 to TRBJ1-2; unclear D gene. Per the germline V gene, CDR1 is MDHEN and CDR2 is SYDVKM. This CDR3 has 12 residues. V dropped 6 bases and J dropped 2 bases, with 7 bases sitting between them. The CDR3 protein is CASRSGNYGYTF. In nucleotides, the CDR3 is TGTGCCAGCAGATCGGGGAACTATGGCTACACCTTC.

The rearrangement uses TRBV6-2 or TRBV6-3 and TRBJ1-2; D gene unclear. The CDR3 is 13 amino acids. With 9 bases removed from V and 8 bases from J, the gap between germline ends came to 19 bases. In germline, CDR1 is MNHEY, CDR2 SVGEGT. DNA for the CDR3: TGTGCCAGTCTCCGAACCTCCCGCGAGGGCTACACCTTC. Protein sequence: CASLRTSREGYTF.

The chain is built from TRBV9 and TRBJ1-2; D is undetermined. The CDR3 has 11 residues. V shed 3 bases and J shed 8 bases, with 8 bases lying between them. Germline CDR1 and CDR2: SGDLS and YYNGEE. The DNA for the CDR3 is TGTGCCAGCAGCGCCCCTGGGGGCTACACCTTC. Protein product: CASSAPGGYTF.

The sample holds a few counts of this clonotype. The V gene is TRBV27, the J gene TRBJ2-3, with D possibly TRBD1 on 6 matching bases. V lost 7 bases, J lost 2 bases, and 16 bases lay in between. This CDR3 has 15 amino acids. The germline V gene has CDR1 MNHEY and CDR2 SMNVEV (reference sequence). DNA for the CDR3: TGTGCCAGCACCAGAAGGACAGCCCTCACAGATACGCAGTATTTT. Translation: CASTRRTALTDTQYF.

This clonotype has a handful of counts. The CDR3 loop reads CASSVGPGAETQYF. The CDR3 DNA is TGTGCCAGCAGCGTAGGTCCAGGGGCGGAGACCCAGTACTTC. The chain joins TRBV9 to TRBJ2-5, with a weak D call TRBD1 (6 bases). V was clipped by 0 bases and J by 5 bases, with 11 bases between them. Germline CDR1 reads SGDLS; CDR2 reads YYNGEE. CDR3 length equals 14 residues.

Only a few counts were recorded for this clonotype. This chain connects TRBV24-1 to TRBJ2-3; D is ambiguous. Germline values: CDR1 KGHDR, CDR2 SFDVKD. CDR3 size: 14 residues. With 3 bases removed from V and 7 bases from J, the gap between germline ends came to 13 bases. The CDR3 is CATSDPYNSYTQYF. The CDR3 DNA follows: TGTGCCACCAGTGATCCCTACAACTCTTATACGCAGTATTTT.